The table lists the clone carrying this T cell receptor beta chain with many counts. Its specificity is unknown. The sample belongs to a study of CD8 T cells in ankylosing spondylitis. Study-level points and caveats: Existing reports had already noted some motif variants in reactive arthritis synovial fluid and blood. The clones that were linked to disease were reported to be significantly enriched in matched synovial fluid samples from ankylosing spondylitis patients. Clones that were linked to disease were CD8+ and were relatively rare in peripheral blood. Ankylosing spondylitis blood appeared to carry a characteristic TCR beta motif of several highly homologous variants.

The CDR3 is 15 residues long. V was shortened by 0 bases and J by 5 bases, with 14 bases between the two germline ends. Germline CDR1 LGHNA, CDR2 YSLEER. Molecular-barcoded quantitative 5'-RACE produced these TCR beta libraries. TCRdb reanalysed the 5' RACE reads using MiXCR and keeps one entry per CDR3 protein. The table includes around 490,000 distinct CDR3 sequences, about 5.4% detected once. The receptor was isolated from a male donor with ankylosing spondylitis. The rearrangement links TRBV4-3 to TRBJ2-7, with a possible D match to TRBD2 (5 bases). Sample: blood, either unsorted or a sorted T cell fraction (not recorded which). CDR3 amino acids: CASSQDIARPHEQYF. CDR3 in DNA: TGCGCCAGCAGCCAAGATATAGCGCGTCCCCACGAGCAGTACTTC.